A selection of T cell receptor beta chains follows, all from one sample in a study of PD-L1 blockade in urothelial cancer. TCRdb's copy holds only in-frame clones and misses some; the assay was immunoSEQ multiplex PCR. Of 50,000 to 65,000 clones in the sample, around 81% were seen once. This sample comprised PBMCs, obtained around atezolizumab (anti-PD-L1) treatment. The receptors were sampled from a man in his 70s with urothelial cancer. Both conserved end residues are part of each CDR3. A D gene is named only where the DNA matches it firmly. Size values are once, few and many counts, or a class for expanded clones, and some rows have none.

j_gene,abundance,v_gene,d_gene,CDR3aa,CDR3nt
TRBJ1-4,NA,TRBV2,NA,CASTPLAGKLFF,TGTGCCAGCACCCCCCTAGCAGGAAAACTGTTTTTT
TRBJ2-3,NA,TRBV29-1,TRBD2,CSVAPAAGFVDTQYF,TGCAGCGTTGCCCCTGCAGCGGGATTCGTAGATACGCAGTATTTT
TRBJ2-7,NA,TRBV18,TRBD1,CASSPRQGADEQYF,TGTGCCAGCTCACCAAGACAGGGGGCCGACGAGCAGTACTTC
TRBJ1-4,NA,TRBV9,NA,CASSAAAGGEKLFF,TGTGCCAGCAGCGCCGCCGCTGGGGGGGAAAAACTGTTTTTT
TRBJ1-1,NA,TRBV28,NA,CAARGGGTEAFF,TGTGCCGCACGGGGGGGAGGTACTGAAGCTTTCTTT
TRBJ2-2,NA,TRBV27,NA,CASSLGASTGELFF,TGTGCCAGCAGTTTAGGTGCTAGCACCGGGGAGCTGTTTTTT
TRBJ2-1,NA,TRBV6-5,NA,CASSSEYEQFF,TGTGCCAGCAGTTCGGAGTATGAGCAGTTCTTC
TRBJ2-1,once,TRBV7-6,TRBD2,CASSLGRLAGGPSYNEQFF,TGTGCCAGCAGCTTAGGGAGACTAGCGGGAGGGCCCTCCTACAATGAACAGTTCTTC
TRBJ2-1,NA,TRBV2,TRBD2,CASRAGTSGLNEQFF,TGTGCCAGCAGGGCCGGGACTAGCGGGCTCAATGAGCAGTTCTTC
TRBJ2-7,NA,TRBV5-6,NA,CASSSRTETYEQYF,TGTGCCAGCAGCTCCCGGACAGAAACCTACGAGCAGTACTTC
TRBJ2-7,once,TRBV6-4,NA,CASNQGLVAEDVDEQYF,TGTGCCAGCAACCAGGGACTCGTAGCGGAAGATGTGGACGAGCAGTACTTC